The count of the clone carrying this T cell receptor beta chain is one. TCRdb keeps only in-frame clones here, not all; method: immunoSEQ multiplex PCR. The profile covers 90,000 to 120,000 clones, with 90% to 95% appearing a single time and 1% to 1.5% taken by the ten largest. These data are taken from a study of blood T cell repertoires in COVID-19. The CDR3 is 14 amino acids. The germline gives CDR1 LNHDA, CDR2 SQIVND (reference sequence). Trimming pared 9 bases from V and 1 base from J, leaving 15 bases between. The chain combines TRBV19 with TRBJ2-5, with a possible D match to TRBD1 (5 bases). Material for sequencing was peripheral blood. The TCR originated in a woman aged 30 to 39 with acute or convalescent COVID-19. DNA for the CDR3: TGTGCCAGCGGCCCGGCAGGGCCCCAAGAGACCCAGTACTTC. Protein product: CASGPAGPQETQYF. Combining the CDR3 with reference TRBV19 and TRBJ2-5 gives the whole variable domain DGGITQSPKYLFRKEGQNVTLSCEQNLNHDAMYWYRQDPGQGLRLIYYSQIVNDFQKGDIAEGYSVSREKKESFPLTVTSAQKNPTAFYLCASGPAGPQETQYFGPGTRLLVL.